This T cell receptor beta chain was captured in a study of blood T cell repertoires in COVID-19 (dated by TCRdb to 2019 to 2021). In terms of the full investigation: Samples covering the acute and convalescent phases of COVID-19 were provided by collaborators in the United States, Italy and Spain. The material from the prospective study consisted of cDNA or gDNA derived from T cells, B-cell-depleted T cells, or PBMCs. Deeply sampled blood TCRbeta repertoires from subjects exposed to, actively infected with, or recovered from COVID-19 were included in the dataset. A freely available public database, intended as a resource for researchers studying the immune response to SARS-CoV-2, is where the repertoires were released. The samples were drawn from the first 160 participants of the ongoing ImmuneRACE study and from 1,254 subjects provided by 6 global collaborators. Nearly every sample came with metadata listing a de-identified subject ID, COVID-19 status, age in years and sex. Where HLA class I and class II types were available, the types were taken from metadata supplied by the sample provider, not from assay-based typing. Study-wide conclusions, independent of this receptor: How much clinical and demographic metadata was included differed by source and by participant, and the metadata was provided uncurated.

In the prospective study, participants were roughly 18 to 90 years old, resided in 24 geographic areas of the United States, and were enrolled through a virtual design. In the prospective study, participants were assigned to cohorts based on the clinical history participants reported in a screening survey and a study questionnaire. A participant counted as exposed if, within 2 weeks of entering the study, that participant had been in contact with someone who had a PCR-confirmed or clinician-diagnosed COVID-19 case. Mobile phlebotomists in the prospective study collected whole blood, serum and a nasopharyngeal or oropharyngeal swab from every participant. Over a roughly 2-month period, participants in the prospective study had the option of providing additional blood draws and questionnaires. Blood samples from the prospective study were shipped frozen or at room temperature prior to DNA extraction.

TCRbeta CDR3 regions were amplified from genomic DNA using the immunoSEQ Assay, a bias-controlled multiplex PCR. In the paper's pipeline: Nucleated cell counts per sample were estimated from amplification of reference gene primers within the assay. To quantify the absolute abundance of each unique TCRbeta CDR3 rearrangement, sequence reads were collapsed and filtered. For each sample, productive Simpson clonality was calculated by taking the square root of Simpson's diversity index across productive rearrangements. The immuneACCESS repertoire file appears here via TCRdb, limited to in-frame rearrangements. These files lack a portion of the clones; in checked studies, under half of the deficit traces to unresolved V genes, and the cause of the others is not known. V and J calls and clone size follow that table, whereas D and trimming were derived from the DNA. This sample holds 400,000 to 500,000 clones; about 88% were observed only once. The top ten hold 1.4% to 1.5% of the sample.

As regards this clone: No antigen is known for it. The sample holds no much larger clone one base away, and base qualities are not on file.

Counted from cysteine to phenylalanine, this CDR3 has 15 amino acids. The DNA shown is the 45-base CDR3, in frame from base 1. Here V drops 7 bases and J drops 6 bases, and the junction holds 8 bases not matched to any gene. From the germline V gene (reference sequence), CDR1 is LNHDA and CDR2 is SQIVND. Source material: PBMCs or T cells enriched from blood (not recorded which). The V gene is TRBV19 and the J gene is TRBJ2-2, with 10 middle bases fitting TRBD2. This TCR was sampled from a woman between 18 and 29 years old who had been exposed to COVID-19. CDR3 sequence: CASNPASGRAGELFF. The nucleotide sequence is TGTGCCAGTAATCCTGCCAGCGGGAGGGCCGGGGAGCTGTTTTTT.